The present entry profiles one T cell receptor beta chain with its context. What it binds is not known. The assay was immunoSEQ multiplex PCR, and TCRdb's table has in-frame clones only and misses some. Among 130,000 or so clones listed, over 90% were seen once. This sample stems from a study of T cell responses to AZD1222 COVID-19 vaccine. Regarding the study as a whole: Rises in breadth and depth of Spike-specific TCRs came after two AZD1222 doses. Recipients of AZD1222 seropositive at baseline numbered only 6 or 7.

The V gene lost 1 base and the J gene lost 4 bases, with 10 bases spanning the gap. CDR3 size: 14 residues. The germline V gene encodes CDR1 MGHDK and CDR2 SYGVNS. The receptor was derived from an adult in good health. This chain links TRBV25-1 with TRBJ1-2; possible D gene TRBD1, 5 bases. The sequencing here drew on peripheral blood, taken on day 0 of AZD1222 vaccination. CDR3 DNA: TGTGCCAGCAGTGAATCCGGGGGATTCTATGGCTACACCTTC. This encodes CASSESGGFYGYTF.